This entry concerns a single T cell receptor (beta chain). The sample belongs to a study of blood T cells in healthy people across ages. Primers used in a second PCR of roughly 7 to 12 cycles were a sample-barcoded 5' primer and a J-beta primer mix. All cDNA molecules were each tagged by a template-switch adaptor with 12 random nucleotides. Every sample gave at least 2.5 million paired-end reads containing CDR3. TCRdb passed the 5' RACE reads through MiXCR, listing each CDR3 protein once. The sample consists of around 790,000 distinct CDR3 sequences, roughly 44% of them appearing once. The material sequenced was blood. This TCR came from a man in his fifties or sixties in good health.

CDR3 sequence (DNA): TGTGCCAGCAGCTTGATAGAACCTACGCAGTATTTT. Its translation: CASSLIEPTQYF. V is TRBV5-5 and J is TRBJ2-3; D unresolved. Trimming took 1 base from V and 8 from J, leaving 8 bases between them. The CDR3 length is 12 residues. CDR1 SGHKS and CDR2 YYEKEE come from the germline V gene (reference sequence). The entire variable domain, with the rest obtained from reference TRBV5-5 and TRBJ2-3, is as follows: DAGVTQSPTHLIKTRGQQVTLRCSPISGHKSVSWYQQVLGQGPQFIFQYYEKEERGRGNFPDRFSARQFPNYSSELNVNALLLGDSALYLCASSLIEPTQYFGPGTRLTVL.